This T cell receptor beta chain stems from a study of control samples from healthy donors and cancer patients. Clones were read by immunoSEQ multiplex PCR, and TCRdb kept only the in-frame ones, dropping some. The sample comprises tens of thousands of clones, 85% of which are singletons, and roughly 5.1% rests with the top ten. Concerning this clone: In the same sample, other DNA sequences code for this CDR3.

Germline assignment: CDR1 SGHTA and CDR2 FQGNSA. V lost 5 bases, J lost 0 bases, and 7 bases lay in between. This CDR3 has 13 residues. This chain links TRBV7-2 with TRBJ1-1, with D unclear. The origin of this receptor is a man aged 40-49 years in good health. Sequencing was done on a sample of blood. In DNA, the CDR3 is TGTGCCAGCAGCACAAACATGAACACTGAAGCTTTCTTT. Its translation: CASSTNMNTEAFF.